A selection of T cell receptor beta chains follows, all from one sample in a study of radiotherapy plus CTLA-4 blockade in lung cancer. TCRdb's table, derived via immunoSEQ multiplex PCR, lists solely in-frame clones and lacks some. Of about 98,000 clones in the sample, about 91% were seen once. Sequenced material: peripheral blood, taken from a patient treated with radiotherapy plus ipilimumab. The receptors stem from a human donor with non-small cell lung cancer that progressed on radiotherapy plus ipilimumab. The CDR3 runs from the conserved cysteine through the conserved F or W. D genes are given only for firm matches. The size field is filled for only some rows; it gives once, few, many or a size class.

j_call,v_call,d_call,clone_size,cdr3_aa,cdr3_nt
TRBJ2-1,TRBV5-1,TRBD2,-,CASSLASGSRNEQFF,TGCGCCAGCAGCTTGGCCAGCGGGAGTAGGAATGAGCAGTTCTTC
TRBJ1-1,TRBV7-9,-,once,CASSLREAAEAFF,TGTGCCAGCAGCCTACGGGAGGCAGCCGAAGCTTTCTTT
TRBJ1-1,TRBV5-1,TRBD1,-,CASSSPDRVVRNTEAFF,TGCGCCAGCAGCTCCCCCGACAGGGTAGTTCGTAACACTGAAGCTTTCTTT
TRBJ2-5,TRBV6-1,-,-,CATALGYQETQYF,TGTGCCACCGCCCTGGGGTACCAAGAGACCCAGTACTTC
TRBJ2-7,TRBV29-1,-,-,CSVEGGGTYEQYF,TGCAGCGTTGAAGGAGGGGGAACCTACGAGCAGTACTTC
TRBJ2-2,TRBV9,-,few,CASSVDGTGELFF,TGTGCCAGCAGCGTAGACGGGACCGGGGAGCTGTTTTTT
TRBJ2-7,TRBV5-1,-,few,CASSPDGYEQYF,TGCGCCAGCAGCCCGGACGGGTACGAGCAGTACTTC
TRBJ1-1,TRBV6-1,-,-,CASSEEGGTEAFF,TGTGCCAGCAGTGAAGAAGGCGGCACTGAAGCTTTCTTT
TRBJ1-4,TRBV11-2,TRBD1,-,CASSLGQGNEKLFF,TGTGCCAGCAGCTTAGGACAGGGGAATGAAAAACTGTTTTTT
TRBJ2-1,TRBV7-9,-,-,CASSPTTTNEQFF,TGTGCCAGCAGCCCTACTACTACCAATGAGCAGTTCTTC
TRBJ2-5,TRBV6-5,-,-,CASSYSPSLKTQYF,TGTGCCAGCAGTTACTCCCCCTCCTTGAAGACCCAGTACTTC
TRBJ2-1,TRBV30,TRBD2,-,CAWNQYGTSWNNEQFF,TGTGCCTGGAACCAGTACGGGACTAGCTGGAACAATGAGCAGTTCTTC
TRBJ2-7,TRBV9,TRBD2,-,CASSVDYGRGYEQYF,TGTGCCAGCAGCGTAGACTACGGGAGGGGATACGAGCAGTACTTC
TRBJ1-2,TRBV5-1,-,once,CASSPSSGAGTIGYTF,TGCGCCAGCAGCCCATCCTCGGGTGCGGGGACGATTGGCTACACCTTC
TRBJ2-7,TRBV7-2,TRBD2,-,CASSLWTSPLREQYF,TGTGCCAGCAGCCTCTGGACTAGCCCTCTCCGCGAGCAGTACTTC
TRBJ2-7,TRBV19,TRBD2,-,CASSLIAGGHYEQYF,TGTGCCAGTAGTCTTATAGCGGGAGGGCACTACGAGCAGTACTTC